Listed here is a single TCR beta chain. Its antigen is still unknown. TCRdb re-called the 5' RACE reads with MiXCR, one entry per CDR3 protein. This sample carries about 320,000 distinct CDR3 sequences, approximately 15% of them seen once, and the ten largest clones take about 21%. V was pared by 6 bases and J by 13 bases, with 27 bases between. This CDR3 region has 15 residues. Per the germline V gene, CDR1 is SGHTA and CDR2 is FQGNSA. This sample stems from a study of T-cell memory formation after mild COVID-19. Broader study findings: Most CD4+ clones that shrank were in CM and EM, while CD8+ ones turned up in EMRA.

The genes are TRBV7-2 and TRBJ1-2; D is perhaps TRBD1 (5 bases). This receptor was taken from a man aged 18 to 35 who had mild COVID-19 (a few samples of this study predate the infection). Cell type and time point are not known. The sample comprised PBMCs or a T cell subset sorted from them (not recorded which). The CDR3 region is CASSWPGRGLLWLTF. CDR3 bases: TGTGCCAGCAGTTGGCCGGGACGGGGGTTACTATGGCTCACCTTC. Based on the CDR3 plus reference TRBV7-2 and TRBJ1-2, the full variable domain is GAGVSQSPSNKVTEKGKDVELRCDPISGHTALYWYRQSLGQGLEFLIYFQGNSAPDKSGLPSDRFSAERTGGSVSTLTIQRTQQEDSAVYLCASSWPGRGLLWLTFGSGTRLTVV.